This is a list of T cell receptor beta chains from one sample in a study of blood T cell repertoires in COVID-19. TCRdb's copy holds only in-frame clones and misses some; the assay was immunoSEQ multiplex PCR. Of some 150,000 clones detected, approximately 86% appear once; the ten largest clones hold approximately 3.5%. Sequencing was carried out using peripheral blood. These receptors came from a man aged 65 to 85 with acute or convalescent COVID-19. Both conserved end residues are trimmed from each CDR3. Where a row states a size, it is once, few, many or the class of an expanded clone; other rows omit it.

>once|13|TRBJ1-2|TRBV14
ASSQDWNRGGGYT
>-|12|TRBJ2-5|TRBV5-4
ASSLAGSQETQY
>-|12|TRBJ1-1|TRBV4-3
ASSQDRVFTEAF
>-|13|TRBJ2-7|TRBV7-2
ASSLSSGSTYEQY
>-|10|TRBJ2-3|TRBV27
ASSFSQGTQY
>-|13|TRBJ2-3|TRBV6-5
ASSPNSRQGDTQY
>-|12|TRBJ2-3|TRBV5-5
ASTLSGSTDTQY
>-|11|TRBJ2-7|TRBV9
ASSPILEGEQY
>-|9|TRBJ2-7|TRBV20-1
SAIRLREQY
>-|13|TRBJ1-2|TRBV9
ASSVGLPGDYGYT
>once|14|TRBJ2-1|TRBV7-6
ASSKDIPSSYNEQF
>-|10|TRBJ2-3|TRBV12-3/TRBV12-4
ASSPSGQGEY
>-|12|TRBJ1-6|TRBV30
AWSVRGPGSPLH